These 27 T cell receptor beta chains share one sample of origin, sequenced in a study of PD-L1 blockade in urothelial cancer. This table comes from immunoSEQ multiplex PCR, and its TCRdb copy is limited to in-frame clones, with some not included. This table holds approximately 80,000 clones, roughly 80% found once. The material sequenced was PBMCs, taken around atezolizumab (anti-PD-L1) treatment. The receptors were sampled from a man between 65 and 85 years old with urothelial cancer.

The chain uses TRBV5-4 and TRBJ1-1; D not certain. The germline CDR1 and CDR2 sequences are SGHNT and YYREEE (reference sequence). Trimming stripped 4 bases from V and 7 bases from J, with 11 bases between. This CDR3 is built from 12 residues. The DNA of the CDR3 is TGTGCCAGCAGCCCCGACTCCAATGAAGCTTTCTTT. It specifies CASSPDSNEAFF.

As DNA, the CDR3 is TGTGCCAGCAGCCGAAGTGAGTACGAGCAGTACTTC. Translating it yields CASSRSEYEQYF. The V call is TRBV6-6, the J call TRBJ2-7; D is unclear. CDR1 is MNHNY, CDR2 SVGAGI, per germline (reference sequence). V was shortened by 6 bases and J by 4 bases, with 10 bases between the two germline ends. The length of the CDR3 is 12 residues.

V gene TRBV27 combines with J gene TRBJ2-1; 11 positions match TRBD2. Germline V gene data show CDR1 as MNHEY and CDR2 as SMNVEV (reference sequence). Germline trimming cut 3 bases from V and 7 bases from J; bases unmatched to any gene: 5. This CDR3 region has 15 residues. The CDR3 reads CASSFSGGGGNEQFF. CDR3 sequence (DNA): TGTGCCAGCAGTTTTAGCGGGGGGGGCGGAAATGAGCAGTTCTTC.

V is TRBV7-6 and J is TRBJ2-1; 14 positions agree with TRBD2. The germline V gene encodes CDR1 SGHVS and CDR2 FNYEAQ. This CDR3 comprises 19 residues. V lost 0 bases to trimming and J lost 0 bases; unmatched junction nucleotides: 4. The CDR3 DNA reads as TGTGCCAGCAGCTTAGCGTTGACTAGCGGGGGGGACTCCTACAATGAGCAGTTCTTC. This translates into CASSLALTSGGDSYNEQFF.

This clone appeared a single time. The CDR3, as DNA: TGTGCCAGCAGCTTAGCCGGCGGGGAGCTGTTTTTT. It encodes CASSLAGGELFF. The chain couples TRBV11-2 to TRBJ2-2; D call uncertain. This CDR3 is built from 12 residues. Germline assignment: CDR1 SGHAT and CDR2 FQNNGV. Between the trimmed V and J ends, which lost 1 base and 7 bases, there was a span of 4 bases.

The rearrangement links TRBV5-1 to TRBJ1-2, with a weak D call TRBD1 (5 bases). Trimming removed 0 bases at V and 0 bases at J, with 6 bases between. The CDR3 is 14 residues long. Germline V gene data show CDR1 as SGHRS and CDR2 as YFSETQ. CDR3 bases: TGCGCCAGCAGCTTGGCAGGGACTAACTATGGCTACACCTTC. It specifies CASSLAGTNYGYTF. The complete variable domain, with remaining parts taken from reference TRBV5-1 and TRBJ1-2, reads KAGVTQTPRYLIKTRGQQVTLSCSPISGHRSVSWYQQTPGQGLQFLFEYFSETQRNKGNFPGRFSGRQFSNSRSEMNVSTLELGDSALYLCASSLAGTNYGYTFGSGTRLTVV.

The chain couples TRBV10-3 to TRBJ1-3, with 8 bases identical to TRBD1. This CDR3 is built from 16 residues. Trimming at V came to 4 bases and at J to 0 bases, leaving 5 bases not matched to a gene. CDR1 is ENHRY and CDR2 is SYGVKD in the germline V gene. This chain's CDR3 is CAISGAGGSSGNTIYF. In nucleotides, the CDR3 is TGTGCCATCAGTGGGGCAGGGGGCAGCTCTGGAAACACCATATATTTT.

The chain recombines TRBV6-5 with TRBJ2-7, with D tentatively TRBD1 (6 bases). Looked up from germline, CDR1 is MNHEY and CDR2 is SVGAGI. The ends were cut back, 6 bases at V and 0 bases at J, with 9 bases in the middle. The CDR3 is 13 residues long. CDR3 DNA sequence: TGTGCCAGCAGCCGGACAGTCTCCTACGAGCAGTACTTC. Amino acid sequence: CASSRTVSYEQYF.

CDR3 sequence (DNA): TGTGCCAGCAGCTTGAAGGCAGGGTGGGCTGAGCAGTTCTTC. This encodes CASSLKAGWAEQFF. This chain joins TRBV5-6 and TRBJ2-1; D is possibly TRBD1 (5 bases). Trimming left V 1 base short and J 9 bases short, with 14 bases between. This CDR3 comprises 14 residues. Germline CDR1 and CDR2: SGHDT and YYEEEE.

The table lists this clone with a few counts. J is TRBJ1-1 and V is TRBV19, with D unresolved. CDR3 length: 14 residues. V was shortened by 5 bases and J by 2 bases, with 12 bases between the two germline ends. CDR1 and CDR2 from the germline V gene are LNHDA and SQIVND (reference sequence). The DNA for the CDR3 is TGTGCCAGTAGTCCCCCGGGAGGAAACACTGAAGCTTTCTTT. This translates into CASSPPGGNTEAFF. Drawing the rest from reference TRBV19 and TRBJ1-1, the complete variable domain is DGGITQSPKYLFRKEGQNVTLSCEQNLNHDAMYWYRQDPGQGLRLIYYSQIVNDFQKGDIAEGYSVSREKKESFPLTVTSAQKNPTAFYLCASSPPGGNTEAFFGQGTRLTVV.

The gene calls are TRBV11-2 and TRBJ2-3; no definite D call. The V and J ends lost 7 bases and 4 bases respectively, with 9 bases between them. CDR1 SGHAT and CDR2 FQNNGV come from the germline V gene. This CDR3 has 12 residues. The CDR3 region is CASNLRADTQYF. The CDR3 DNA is TGTGCCAGCAACCTTCGAGCAGATACGCAGTATTTT. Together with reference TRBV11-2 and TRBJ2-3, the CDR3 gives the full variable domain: EAGVAQSPRYKIIEKRQSVAFWCNPISGHATLYWYQQILGQGPKLLIQFQNNGVVDDSQLPKDRFSAERLKGVDSTLKIQPAKLEDSAVYLCASNLRADTQYFGPGTRLTVL.

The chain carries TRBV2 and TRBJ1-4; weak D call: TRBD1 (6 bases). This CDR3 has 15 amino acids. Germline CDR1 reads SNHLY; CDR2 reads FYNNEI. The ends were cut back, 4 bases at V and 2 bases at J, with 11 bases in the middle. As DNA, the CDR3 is TGTGCCAGCAGTGCCCGGACAGCGACTAATGAAAAACTGTTTTTT. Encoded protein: CASSARTATNEKLFF.

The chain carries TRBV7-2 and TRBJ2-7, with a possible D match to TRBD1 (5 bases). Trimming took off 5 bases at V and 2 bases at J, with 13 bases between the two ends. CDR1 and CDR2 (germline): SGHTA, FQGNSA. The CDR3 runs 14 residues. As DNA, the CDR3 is TGTGCCAGCAGCCCAAGCGACAGTGCCTACGAGCAGTACTTC. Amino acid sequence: CASSPSDSAYEQYF. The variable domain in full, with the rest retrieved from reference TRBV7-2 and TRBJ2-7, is GAGVSQSPSNKVTEKGKDVELRCDPISGHTALYWYRQSLGQGLEFLIYFQGNSAPDKSGLPSDRFSAERTGGSVSTLTIQRTQQEDSAVYLCASSPSDSAYEQYFGPGTRLTVT.

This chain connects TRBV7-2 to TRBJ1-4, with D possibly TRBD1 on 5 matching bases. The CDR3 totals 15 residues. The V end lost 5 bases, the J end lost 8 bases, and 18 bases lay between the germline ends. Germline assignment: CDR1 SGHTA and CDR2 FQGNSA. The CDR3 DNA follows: TGTGCCAGCAGCCCCGCCCGAGACTGGGGCGAAAAACTGTTTTTT. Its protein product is CASSPARDWGEKLFF. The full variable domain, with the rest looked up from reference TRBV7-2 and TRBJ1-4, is GAGVSQSPSNKVTEKGKDVELRCDPISGHTALYWYRQSLGQGLEFLIYFQGNSAPDKSGLPSDRFSAERTGGSVSTLTIQRTQQEDSAVYLCASSPARDWGEKLFFGSGTQLSVL.

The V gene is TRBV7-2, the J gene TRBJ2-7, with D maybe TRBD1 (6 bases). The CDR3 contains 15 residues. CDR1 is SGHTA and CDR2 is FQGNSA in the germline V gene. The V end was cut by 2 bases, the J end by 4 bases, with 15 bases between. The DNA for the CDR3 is TGTGCCAGCAGCTTATTGAGGGGGAGCTGGTACGAGCAGTACTTC. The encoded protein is CASSLLRGSWYEQYF.

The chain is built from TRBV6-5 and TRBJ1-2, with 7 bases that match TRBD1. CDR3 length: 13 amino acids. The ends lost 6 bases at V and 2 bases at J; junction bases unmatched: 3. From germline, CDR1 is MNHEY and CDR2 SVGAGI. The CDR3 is CASRRQGNYGYTF. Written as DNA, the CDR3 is TGTGCCAGCAGACGACAGGGAAACTATGGCTACACCTTC.

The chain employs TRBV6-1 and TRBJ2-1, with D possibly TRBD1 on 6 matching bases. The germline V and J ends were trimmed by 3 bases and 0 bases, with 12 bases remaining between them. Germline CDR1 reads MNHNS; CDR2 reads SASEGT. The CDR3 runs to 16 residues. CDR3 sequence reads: CASSDRTALSYNEQFF. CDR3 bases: TGTGCCAGCAGTGACCGGACAGCTCTCTCCTACAATGAGCAGTTCTTC.

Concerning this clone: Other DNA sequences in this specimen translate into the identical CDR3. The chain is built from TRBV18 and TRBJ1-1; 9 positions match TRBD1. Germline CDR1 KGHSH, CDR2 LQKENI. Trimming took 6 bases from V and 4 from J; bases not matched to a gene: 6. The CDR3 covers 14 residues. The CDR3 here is CASSQTGGSTEAFF. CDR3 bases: TGTGCCAGCTCCCAGACAGGGGGTAGCACTGAAGCTTTCTTT. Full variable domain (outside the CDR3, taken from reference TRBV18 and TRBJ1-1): NAGVMQNPRHLVRRRGQEARLRCSPMKGHSHVYWYRQLPEEGLKFMVYLQKENIIDESGMPKERFSAEFPKEGPSILRIQQVVRGDSAAYFCASSQTGGSTEAFFGQGTRLTVV.

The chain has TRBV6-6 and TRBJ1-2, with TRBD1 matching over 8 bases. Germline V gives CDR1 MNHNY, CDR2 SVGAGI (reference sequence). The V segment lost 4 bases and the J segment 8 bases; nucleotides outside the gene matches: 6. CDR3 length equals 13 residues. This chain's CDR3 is CASSSDRVTGYTF. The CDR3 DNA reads TGTGCCAGCAGTTCGGACAGGGTTACAGGCTACACCTTC.

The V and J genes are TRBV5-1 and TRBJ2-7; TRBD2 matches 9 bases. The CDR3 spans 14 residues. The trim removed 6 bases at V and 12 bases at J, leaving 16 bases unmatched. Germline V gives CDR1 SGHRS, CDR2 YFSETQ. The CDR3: CASIRGSGGPKGYF. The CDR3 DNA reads TGCGCCAGCATCCGGGGGAGCGGGGGGCCGAAGGGGTACTTC.

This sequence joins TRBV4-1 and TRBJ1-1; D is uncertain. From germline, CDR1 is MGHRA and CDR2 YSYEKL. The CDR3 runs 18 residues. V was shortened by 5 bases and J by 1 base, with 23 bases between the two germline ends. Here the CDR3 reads CASSFPRRVYGPNTEAFF. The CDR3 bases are TGCGCCAGCAGCTTCCCCCGACGCGTATATGGGCCGAACACTGAAGCTTTCTTT.

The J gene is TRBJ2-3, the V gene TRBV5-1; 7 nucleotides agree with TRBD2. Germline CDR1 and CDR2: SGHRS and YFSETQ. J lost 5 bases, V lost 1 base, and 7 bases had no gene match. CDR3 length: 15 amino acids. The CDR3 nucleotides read TGCGCCAGCAGCTTGTGGGGGGGAGTGGGAGATACGCAGTATTTT. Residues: CASSLWGGVGDTQYF.

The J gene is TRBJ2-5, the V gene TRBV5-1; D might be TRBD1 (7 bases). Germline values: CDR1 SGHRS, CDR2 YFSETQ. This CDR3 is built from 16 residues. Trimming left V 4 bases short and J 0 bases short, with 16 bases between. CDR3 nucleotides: TGCGCCAGCAGCGGTCTCCAGGGGGACTACCAAGAGACCCAGTACTTC. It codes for CASSGLQGDYQETQYF.

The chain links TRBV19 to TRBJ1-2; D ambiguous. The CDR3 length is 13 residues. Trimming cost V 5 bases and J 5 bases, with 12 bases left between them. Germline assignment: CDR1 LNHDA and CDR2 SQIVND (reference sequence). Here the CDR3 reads CASSAAERYGYTF. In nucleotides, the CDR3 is TGTGCCAGTAGTGCGGCCGAGAGGTATGGCTACACCTTC.

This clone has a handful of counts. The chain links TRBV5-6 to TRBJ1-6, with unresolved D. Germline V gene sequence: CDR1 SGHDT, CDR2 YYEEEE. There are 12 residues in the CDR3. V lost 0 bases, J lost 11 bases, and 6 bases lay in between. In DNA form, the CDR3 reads TGTGCCAGCAGCTTGGCGTCTACACCCCTCCACTTT. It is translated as CASSLASTPLHF.

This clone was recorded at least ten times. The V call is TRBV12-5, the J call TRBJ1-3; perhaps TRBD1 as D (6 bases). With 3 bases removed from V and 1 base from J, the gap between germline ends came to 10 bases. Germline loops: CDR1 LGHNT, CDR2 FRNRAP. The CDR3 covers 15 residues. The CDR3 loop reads CASGLGQPSGNTIYF. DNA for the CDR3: TGTGCTAGTGGTTTAGGACAGCCATCTGGAAACACCATATATTTT. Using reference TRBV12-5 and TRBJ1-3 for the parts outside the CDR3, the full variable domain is DARVTQTPRHKVTEMGQEVTMRCQPILGHNTVFWYRQTMMQGLELLAYFRNRAPLDDSGMPKDRFSAEMPDATLATLKIQPSEPRDSAVYFCASGLGQPSGNTIYFGEGSWLTVV.

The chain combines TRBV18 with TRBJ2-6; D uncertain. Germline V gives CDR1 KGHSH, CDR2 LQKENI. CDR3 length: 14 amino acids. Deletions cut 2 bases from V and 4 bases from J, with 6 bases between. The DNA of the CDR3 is TGTGCCAGCTCACCAACATCCGGGGCCAACGTCCTGACTTTC. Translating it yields CASSPTSGANVLTF.